The 15 T cell receptor beta chains in this list originate from one sample, sequenced in a study of blood T cell repertoires in COVID-19. Some clones are missing from TCRdb's copy, which holds only in-frame ones; the method was immunoSEQ multiplex PCR. The repertoire consists of 300,000 to 350,000 clones, with under 95% occurring once and the leading ten covering less than 3.5%. Sequenced input: peripheral blood. These receptor sequences come from a woman aged 18-29 years who had recovered from COVID-19.

The gene calls are TRBV11-2 and TRBJ2-1; 8 positions agree with TRBD2. The CDR3 is 18 amino acids. Losses at the gene ends were 3 bases for V and 0 bases for J; bases not matched to a gene: 10. Germline V lookup: CDR1 SGHAT, CDR2 FQNNGV. The CDR3 bases are TGTGCCAGCAGCTTTTTAAGGACTAGCAACCTCTCCTACAATGAGCAGTTCTTC. It yields the protein CASSFLRTSNLSYNEQFF.

A remark on this clone: Other DNA sequences in the sample encode the same CDR3. The V and J genes are TRBV19 and TRBJ1-2, with 10 nucleotides matching TRBD1. The germline gives CDR1 LNHDA, CDR2 SQIVND (reference sequence). Germline trimming cut 3 bases from V and 0 bases from J; bases unmatched to any gene: 4. This CDR3 region has 16 residues. The CDR3 DNA sequence: TGTGCCAGTAGTATTCCGGGACAGGGGCCTAACTATGGCTACACCTTC. Amino acid sequence: CASSIPGQGPNYGYTF.

The V call is TRBV21-1, the J call TRBJ2-3; the listed D gene, TRBD2, was not tested against the DNA. TRBV21-1 is recorded as a pseudogene. The CDR3 sequence is 18 residues long. CDR3 protein: CASSKERGSGSVVDTQYF. The DNA for the CDR3 is TGTGCCAGCAGCAAAGAAAGGGGTAGCGGGAGTGTGGTAGATACGCAGTATTTT.

This chain uses TRBV19 with TRBJ2-5, with 12 bases identical to TRBD1. The trim removed 5 bases at V and 5 bases at J, leaving 6 bases unmatched. The CDR3 spans 15 residues. From germline, CDR1 is LNHDA and CDR2 SQIVND (reference sequence). The CDR3 sequence: CASSVGTGGAETQYF. DNA for the CDR3: TGTGCCAGTAGTGTAGGGACAGGGGGCGCGGAGACCCAGTACTTC.

The chain carries TRBV29-1 and TRBJ1-2; 8 bases map to TRBD1. The J segment lost 4 bases and the V segment lost 7 bases, leaving 2 bases of the junction unmatched. The CDR3 runs 11 residues. Germline assignment: CDR1 SQVTM and CDR2 ANQGSEA. The CDR3 is CSADRAYGYTF. CDR3 in DNA: TGCAGCGCGGACAGGGCCTATGGCTACACCTTC.

This chain connects TRBV5-1 to TRBJ2-3; 9 nucleotides agree with TRBD1. V lost 3 bases, J lost 5 bases, and 7 bases stayed unmatched. Germline V gene sequence: CDR1 SGHRS, CDR2 YFSETQ. This CDR3 is 15 amino acids long. The CDR3 nucleotides read TGCGCCAGCAGCTGGGGGGACAGGGATGAAGATACGCAGTATTTT. Amino acids: CASSWGDRDEDTQYF.

The rearrangement links TRBV7-2 to TRBJ2-7; tentative D call: TRBD2 (5 bases). The CDR3 is 13 amino acids. V was clipped by 5 bases and J by 12 bases, with 20 bases between them. Germline-derived CDR1 and CDR2 are SGHTA and FQGNSA. The CDR3 sequence: CASSPRARSRVYV. The DNA for the CDR3 is TGTGCCAGCAGCCCCCGTGCCCGTTCGAGGGTGTACGTC.

J is TRBJ2-3 and V is TRBV18; D gene unclear. From germline, CDR1 is KGHSH and CDR2 LQKENI. The V and J ends lost 3 bases and 1 base respectively, with 11 bases between them. There are 15 residues in the CDR3. The chain's CDR3 is CASSPVTAGTDTQYF. The CDR3 coding sequence is TGTGCCAGCTCACCGGTGACTGCGGGCACAGATACGCAGTATTTT.

This chain links TRBV11-3 with TRBJ2-1; 8 bases match TRBD2. After removal of 2 bases from V and 6 bases from J, the junction contained 9 bases not matched to a gene. This CDR3 is built from 16 residues. CDR1 SGHNT and CDR2 YENEEA come from the germline V gene. As DNA, the CDR3 is TGTGCCAGCAGCTTATTACCGGGACTAGAGGGCAATGAGCAGTTCTTC. This translates into CASSLLPGLEGNEQFF.

The chain has TRBV9 and TRBJ2-3, with 9 bases that match TRBD1. From germline, CDR1 is SGDLS and CDR2 YYNGEE. CDR3 size: 16 residues. J was trimmed by 0 bases and V by 0 bases; bases with no gene match: 2. CDR3 DNA: TGTGCCAGCAGCGTAGCCGGGACAGGGAGCACAGATACGCAGTATTTT. This codes for CASSVAGTGSTDTQYF.

This chain joins TRBV23-1 and TRBJ1-2; the D gene is possibly TRBD1 (6 bases). TRBV23-1 is an open reading frame, and its role is uncertain. V lost 8 bases and J lost 0, with 10 bases in between. CDR3 length equals 13 residues. The DNA for the CDR3 is TGCGCCAGCTACAGGGACACTAACTATGGCTACACCTTC. Translation gives CASYRDTNYGYTF.

The rearrangement links TRBV27 to TRBJ2-5; the D gene is possibly TRBD2 (5 bases). Between the trimmed V and J ends, which lost 3 bases and 4 bases, there was a span of 9 bases. The CDR3 spans 13 residues. Germline CDR1 reads MNHEY; CDR2 reads SMNVEV (reference sequence). The CDR3 sequence: CASSFRGGETQYF. DNA for the CDR3: TGTGCCAGCAGTTTCCGGGGTGGAGAGACCCAGTACTTC.

The chain employs TRBV6-6 and TRBJ1-2; the match to TRBD1 covers 7 bases. Looked up from germline, CDR1 is MNHNY and CDR2 is SVGAGI (reference sequence). The CDR3 contains 13 residues. V lost 5 bases, J lost 2 bases, and 2 bases stayed unmatched. The CDR3 DNA sequence: TGTGCCAGCAGTCCGGGACAGAACTATGGCTACACCTTC. Translation gives CASSPGQNYGYTF.

The gene calls are TRBV30 and TRBJ1-1; the D is unclear. CDR3 length: 12 residues. In germline, CDR1 is GTSNPN, CDR2 SVGIG (reference sequence). V dropped 3 bases and J dropped 5 bases, with 10 bases sitting between them. CDR3 protein: CAWSQTGTEAFF. The CDR3 DNA sequence: TGTGCCTGGAGCCAGACTGGGACTGAAGCTTTCTTT.

The V and J genes are TRBV3-1 (or the pseudogene TRBV3-2) and TRBJ2-2, with 13 nucleotides matching TRBD2. Trimming at V came to 1 base and at J to 6 bases, leaving 5 bases not matched to a gene. Per germline, CDR1 LGHDT and CDR2 YNNKEL (reference sequence). This CDR3 comprises 17 residues. CDR3 nucleotides: TGTGCCAGCAGCCAAGGGACTAGCGGGAGTGACCCCGGGGAGCTGTTTTTT. This gives the protein CASSQGTSGSDPGELFF.